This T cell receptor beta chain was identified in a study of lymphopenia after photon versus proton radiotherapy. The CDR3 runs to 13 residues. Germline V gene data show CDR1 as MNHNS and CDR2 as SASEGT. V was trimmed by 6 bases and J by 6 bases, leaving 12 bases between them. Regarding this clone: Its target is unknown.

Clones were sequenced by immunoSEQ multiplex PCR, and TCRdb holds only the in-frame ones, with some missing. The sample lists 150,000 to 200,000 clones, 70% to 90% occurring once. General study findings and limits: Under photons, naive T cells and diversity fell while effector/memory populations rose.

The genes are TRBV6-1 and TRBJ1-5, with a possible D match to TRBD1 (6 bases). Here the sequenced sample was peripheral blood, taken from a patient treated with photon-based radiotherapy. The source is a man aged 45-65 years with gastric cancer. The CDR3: CASSPTGFQPQHF. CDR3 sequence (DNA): TGTGCCAGCAGCCCTACAGGGTTTCAGCCCCAGCATTTT.